This section outlines one T cell receptor (beta chain) sequence together with its context. Per the original methods: Researchers report that nucleated cell counts were estimated from reference gene primer amplification. Method: immunoSEQ multiplex PCR; TCRdb's copy keeps in-frame clones and lacks some. The DNA was the basis for D and trimming; V, J and clone size are from that table. This table has approximately 140,000 clones, 70% to 90% appearing once. The CDR3 is made up of 14 amino acids. The germline gives CDR1 SGHRS, CDR2 YFSETQ. J lost 3 bases, V lost 4 bases, and 6 bases had no gene match. This entry comes from a study of blood T cell repertoires in COVID-19. The overall study: COVID-19 samples collected from the United States, Italy and Spain covered acute and convalescent phases.

The receptor's source is a human donor in a cohort sampled during active COVID-19. Material: peripheral blood. The chain carries TRBV5-1 and TRBJ2-7, with 8 bases aligning to TRBD1. The CDR3 region is CASSTGGQIYEQYF. CDR3 nucleotide sequence: TGCGCCAGCAGCACAGGGGGGCAGATCTACGAGCAGTACTTC.